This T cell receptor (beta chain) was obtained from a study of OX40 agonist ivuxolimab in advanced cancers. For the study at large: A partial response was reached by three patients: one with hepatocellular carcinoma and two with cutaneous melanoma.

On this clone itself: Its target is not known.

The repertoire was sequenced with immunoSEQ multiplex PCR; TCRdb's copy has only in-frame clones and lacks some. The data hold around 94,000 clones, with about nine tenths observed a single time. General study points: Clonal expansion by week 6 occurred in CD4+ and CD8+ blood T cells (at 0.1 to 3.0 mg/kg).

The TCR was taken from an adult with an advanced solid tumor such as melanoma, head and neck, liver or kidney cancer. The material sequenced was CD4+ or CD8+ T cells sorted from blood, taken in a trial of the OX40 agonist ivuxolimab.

The CDR3 nucleotides are TGTGCCAGCAGTTACCAGGGGGAAATGTCCAATGGCTACACCTTC. It encodes CASSYQGEMSNGYTF. The genes are TRBV6-6 and TRBJ1-2; 7 bases match TRBD1. The length of the CDR3 is 15 residues. The J segment lost 6 bases and the V segment lost 2 bases, leaving 9 bases of the junction unmatched. Germline V gives CDR1 MNHNY, CDR2 SVGAGI (reference sequence).